The 8 T cell receptor beta chains given below trace back to one sample, sequenced in a study of shared clonotypes between healthy human individuals. TCRdb's table, derived via immunoSEQ multiplex PCR, lists solely in-frame clones and lacks some. This sample has about 480,000 clones, with around 79% found just once. Sample: PBMCs. These receptor sequences come from a woman in her thirties or forties in good health. Some clones in this sample may be carry-over from other donors' samples.

This sequence joins TRBV14 and TRBJ2-6, with D perhaps matching TRBD2 (5 bases). V lost 3 bases and J lost 0, with 12 bases in between. CDR3 length equals 17 residues. Looked up from germline, CDR1 is SGHDN and CDR2 is FVKESK. DNA for the CDR3: TGTGCCAGCAGCCATCGAGGACGGGACTCTGGGGCCAACGTCCTGACTTTC. Amino acids: CASSHRGRDSGANVLTF.

V is TRBV7-2 and J is TRBJ1-2; D uncertain. V lost 0 bases and J 0 bases, leaving 5 bases between the germline ends. Per germline, CDR1 SGHTA and CDR2 FQGNSA. This CDR3 is built from 14 residues. CDR3 protein: CASSLAAPNYGYTF. In nucleotides, the CDR3 is TGTGCCAGCAGCTTAGCTGCTCCTAACTATGGCTACACCTTC.

The rearrangement links TRBV15 to TRBJ2-7, with D possibly matching TRBD2 (5 bases). Trimming cost V 4 bases and J 7 bases, with 17 bases left between them. Germline V gene lookup returns CDR1 LNHNV and CDR2 YYDKDF (reference sequence). The CDR3 consists of 14 residues. DNA for the CDR3: TGTGCCACCAGCATTTTACTAGAGGGTGGTGAGCAGTACTTC. Amino acids: CATSILLEGGEQYF.

The chain carries TRBV7-9 and TRBJ2-7; D is undetermined. V was trimmed by 4 bases and J by 0 bases, leaving 7 bases between them. The CDR3 contains 13 residues. Germline CDR1 is SEHNR and CDR2 is FQNEAQ (reference sequence). The DNA for the CDR3 is TGTGCCAGCAGCTCCCTCAGCTCCTACGAGCAGTACTTC. As protein: CASSSLSSYEQYF.

This clone has a handful of counts. V is TRBV6-5 and J is TRBJ2-7, with 10 positions matching TRBD2. V shed 6 bases and J 2 bases; nucleotides not matched to a gene: 4. The CDR3 runs to 14 residues. Germline lookup yields CDR1 MNHEY and CDR2 SVGAGI. CDR3 protein: CASSQREGPYEQYF. CDR3 in DNA: TGTGCCAGCAGCCAGCGGGAGGGGCCCTACGAGCAGTACTTC.

This chain joins TRBV6-5 and TRBJ2-4; 9 bases align to TRBD2. The V and J ends lost 6 bases and 8 bases, in that order; junction bases with no gene match: 5. The germline CDR1 and CDR2 sequences are MNHEY and SVGAGI. The CDR3 covers 13 residues. The DNA of the CDR3 is TGTGCCAGCAGGCGGACTAGCGAAGACATTCAGTACTTC. It yields the protein CASRRTSEDIQYF.

The chain uses TRBV4-2 and TRBJ1-6, with D perhaps matching TRBD1 (5 bases). Trimming removed 0 bases from V and 7 bases from J, with 22 bases in between. Germline CDR1 LGHNA, CDR2 YNFKEQ. The CDR3 consists of 19 residues. DNA of the CDR3: TGTGCCAGCAGCCAAGAAGCGCGTGGGGCCGGACGGAGGAATTCACCCCTCCACTTT. Encoded protein: CASSQEARGAGRRNSPLHF.

This chain connects TRBV7-2 to TRBJ1-4; D unclear. Trimming removed 1 base at V and 2 bases at J, with 8 bases between. Germline V gene lookup returns CDR1 SGHTA and CDR2 FQGNSA. This CDR3 comprises 15 residues. CDR3 DNA: TGTGCCAGCAGCTTAGTAGGGAATACTAATGAAAAACTGTTTTTT. Amino acid sequence: CASSLVGNTNEKLFF.